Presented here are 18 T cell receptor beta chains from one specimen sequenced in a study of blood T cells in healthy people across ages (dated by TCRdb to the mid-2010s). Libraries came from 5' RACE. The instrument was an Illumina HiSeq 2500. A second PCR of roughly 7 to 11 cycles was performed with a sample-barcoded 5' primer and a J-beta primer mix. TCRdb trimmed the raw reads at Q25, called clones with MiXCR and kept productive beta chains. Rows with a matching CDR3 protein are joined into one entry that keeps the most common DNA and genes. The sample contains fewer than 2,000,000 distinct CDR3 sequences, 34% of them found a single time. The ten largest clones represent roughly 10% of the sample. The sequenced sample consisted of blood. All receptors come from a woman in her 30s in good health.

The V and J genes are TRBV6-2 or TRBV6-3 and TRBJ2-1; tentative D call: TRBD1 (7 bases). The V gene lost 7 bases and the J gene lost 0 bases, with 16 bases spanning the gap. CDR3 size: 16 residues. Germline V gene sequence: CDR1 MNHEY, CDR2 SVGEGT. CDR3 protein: CASNPGGRDSYNEQFF. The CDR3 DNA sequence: TGTGCCAGCAATCCAGGGGGGCGGGACTCCTACAATGAGCAGTTCTTC.

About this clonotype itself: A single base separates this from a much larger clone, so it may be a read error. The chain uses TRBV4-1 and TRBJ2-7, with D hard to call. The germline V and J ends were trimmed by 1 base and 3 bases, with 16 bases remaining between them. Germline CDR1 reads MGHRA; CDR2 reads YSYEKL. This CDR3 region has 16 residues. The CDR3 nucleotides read TGCGCCAGCAGCCAAGGCCTGCAGCCCTACCACTACGAGCAGTACTTC. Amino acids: CASSQGLQPYHYEQYF.

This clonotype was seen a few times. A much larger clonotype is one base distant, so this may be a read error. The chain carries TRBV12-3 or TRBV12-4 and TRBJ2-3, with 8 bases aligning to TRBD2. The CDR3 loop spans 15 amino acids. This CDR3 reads CASNLPSGSTDTQYF. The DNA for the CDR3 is TGTGCCAGCAATTTACCTAGCGGGAGCACAGATACGCAGTATTTT.

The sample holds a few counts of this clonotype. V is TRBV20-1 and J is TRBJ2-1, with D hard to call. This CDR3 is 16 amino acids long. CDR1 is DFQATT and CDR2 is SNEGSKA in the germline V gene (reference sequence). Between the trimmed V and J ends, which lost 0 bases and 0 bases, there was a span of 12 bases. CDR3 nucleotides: TGCAGTGCTAGAGAGTGGCAGAAGAGCTCCTACAATGAGCAGTTCTTC. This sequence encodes CSAREWQKSSYNEQFF.

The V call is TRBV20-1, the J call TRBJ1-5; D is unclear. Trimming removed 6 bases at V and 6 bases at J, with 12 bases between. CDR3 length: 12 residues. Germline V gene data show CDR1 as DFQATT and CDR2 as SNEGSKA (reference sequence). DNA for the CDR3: TGCAGTGCCCAACCCCACGGTCAGCCCCAGCATTTT. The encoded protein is CSAQPHGQPQHF.

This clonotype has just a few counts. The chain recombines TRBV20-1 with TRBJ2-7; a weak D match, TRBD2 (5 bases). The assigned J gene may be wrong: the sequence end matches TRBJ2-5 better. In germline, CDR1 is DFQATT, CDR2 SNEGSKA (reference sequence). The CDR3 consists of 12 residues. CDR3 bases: TGCAGTGCCGGACTTACCCAAGAGACCCAGTACTTC. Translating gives CSAGLTQETQYF.

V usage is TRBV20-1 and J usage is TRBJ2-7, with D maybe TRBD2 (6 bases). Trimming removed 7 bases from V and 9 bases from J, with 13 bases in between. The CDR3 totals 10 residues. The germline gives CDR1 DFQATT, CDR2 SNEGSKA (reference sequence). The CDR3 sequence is CSVAGSWQYF. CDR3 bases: TGCAGTGTGGCGGGATCATGGCAGTACTTC.

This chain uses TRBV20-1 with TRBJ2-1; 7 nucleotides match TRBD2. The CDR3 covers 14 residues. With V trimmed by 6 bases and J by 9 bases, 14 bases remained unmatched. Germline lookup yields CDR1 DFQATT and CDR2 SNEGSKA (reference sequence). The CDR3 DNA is TGCAGTGCCCAAGAGTCGTGGGAGGGAGGTGAGCAGTTCTTC. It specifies CSAQESWEGGEQFF.

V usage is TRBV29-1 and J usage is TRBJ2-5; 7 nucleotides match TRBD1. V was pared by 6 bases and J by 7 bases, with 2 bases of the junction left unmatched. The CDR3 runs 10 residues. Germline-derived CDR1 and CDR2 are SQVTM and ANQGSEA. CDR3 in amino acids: CSVAGGTQYF. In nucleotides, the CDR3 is TGCAGCGTAGCAGGGGGGACCCAGTACTTC.

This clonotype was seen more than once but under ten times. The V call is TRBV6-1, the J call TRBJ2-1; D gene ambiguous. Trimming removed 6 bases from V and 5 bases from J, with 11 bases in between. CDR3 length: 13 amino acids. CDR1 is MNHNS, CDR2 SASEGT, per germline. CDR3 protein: CASSAGRHNEQFF. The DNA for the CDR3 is TGTGCCAGCAGCGCCGGACGGCACAATGAGCAGTTCTTC.

The DNA for the CDR3 is TGTGCCAGCAGCGTCGGGACAGGGGCCGAAGCTTTCTTT. It is translated as CASSVGTGAEAFF. The V call is TRBV9, the J call TRBJ1-1, with TRBD1 matching 10 bases. This CDR3 has 13 residues. Losses at the gene ends were 2 bases for V and 8 bases for J; bases not matched to a gene: 3. The germline V gene has CDR1 SGDLS and CDR2 YYNGEE.

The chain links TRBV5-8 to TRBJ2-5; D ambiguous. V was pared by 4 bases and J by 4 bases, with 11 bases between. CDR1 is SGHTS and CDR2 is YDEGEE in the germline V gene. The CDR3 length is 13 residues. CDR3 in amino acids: CASSPRPIETQYF. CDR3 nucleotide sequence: TGTGCCAGCAGCCCCCGGCCCATAGAGACCCAGTACTTC.

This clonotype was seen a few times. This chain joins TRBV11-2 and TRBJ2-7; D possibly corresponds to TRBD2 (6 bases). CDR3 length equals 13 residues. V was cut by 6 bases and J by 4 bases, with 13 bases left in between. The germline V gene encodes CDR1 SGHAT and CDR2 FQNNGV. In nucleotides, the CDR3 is TGTGCCAGCAGACATACTAGCTTTTACGAGCAGTACTTC. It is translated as CASRHTSFYEQYF. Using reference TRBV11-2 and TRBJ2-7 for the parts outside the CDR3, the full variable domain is EAGVAQSPRYKIIEKRQSVAFWCNPISGHATLYWYQQILGQGPKLLIQFQNNGVVDDSQLPKDRFSAERLKGVDSTLKIQPAKLEDSAVYLCASRHTSFYEQYFGPGTRLTVT.

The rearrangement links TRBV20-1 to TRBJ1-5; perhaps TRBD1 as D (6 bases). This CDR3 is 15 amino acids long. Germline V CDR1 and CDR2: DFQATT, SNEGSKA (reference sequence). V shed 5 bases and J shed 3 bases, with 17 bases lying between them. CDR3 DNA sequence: TGCAGTGCTGTATACAGGGTTGGGGCCAATCAGCCCCAGCATTTT. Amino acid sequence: CSAVYRVGANQPQHF.

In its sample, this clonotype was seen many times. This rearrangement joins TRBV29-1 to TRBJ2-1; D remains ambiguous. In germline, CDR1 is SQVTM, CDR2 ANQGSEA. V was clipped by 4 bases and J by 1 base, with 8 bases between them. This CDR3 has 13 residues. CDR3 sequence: CSVVPVSYNEQFF. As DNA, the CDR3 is TGCAGCGTTGTCCCAGTATCCTACAATGAGCAGTTCTTC.

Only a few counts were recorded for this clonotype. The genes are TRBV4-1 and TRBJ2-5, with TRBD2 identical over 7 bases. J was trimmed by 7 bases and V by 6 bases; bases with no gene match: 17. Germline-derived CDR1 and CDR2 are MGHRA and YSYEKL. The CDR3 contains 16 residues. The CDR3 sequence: CASRKSGGSPQGTQYF. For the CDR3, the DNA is TGCGCCAGCAGAAAATCCGGCGGGAGCCCGCAGGGGACCCAGTACTTC.

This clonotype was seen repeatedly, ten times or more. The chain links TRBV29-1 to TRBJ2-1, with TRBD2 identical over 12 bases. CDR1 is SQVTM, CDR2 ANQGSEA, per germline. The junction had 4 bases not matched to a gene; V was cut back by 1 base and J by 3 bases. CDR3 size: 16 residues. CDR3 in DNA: TGCAGCGTTGAAGGACTAGCGGGAGCAATCTACAATGAGCAGTTCTTC. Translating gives CSVEGLAGAIYNEQFF.

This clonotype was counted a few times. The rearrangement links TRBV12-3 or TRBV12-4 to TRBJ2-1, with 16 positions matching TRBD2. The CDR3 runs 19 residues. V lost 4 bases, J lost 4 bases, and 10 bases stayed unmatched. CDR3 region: CASSSPGLAGGPVYNEQFF. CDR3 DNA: TGTGCCAGCAGTTCCCCGGGACTAGCGGGGGGGCCGGTATACAATGAGCAGTTCTTC.